This T cell receptor (beta chain) was captured in a study of CD8+CD57+ T cells in acquired aplastic anemia. Genomic DNA, the template, was used for profiling of the TCR beta VDJ and CDR3. Each CDR3 protein gets one entry after TCRdb re-called the reads with MiXCR. This sample has 50,000 to 65,000 distinct CDR3 sequences; roughly 54% occur once, and the top ten carry roughly 2.5%. The CDR3 is 14 residues long. The V and J ends lost 4 bases and 3 bases, in that order; junction bases with no gene match: 5. Germline V CDR1 and CDR2: SNHLY, FYNNEI. Specimen: sorted CD4+, CD8+, or CD8+CD57+ T cells (not recorded which) from PBMCs. This TCR was recovered from a human donor in good health, serving as a control. The chain joins TRBV2 to TRBJ2-7; 8 bases are shared with TRBD1. CDR3 sequence (DNA): TGTGCCAGCAGTGGACAGGGGCGCGGCTACGAGCAGTACTTC. Its protein product is CASSGQGRGYEQYF.